A selection of T cell receptor beta chains follows, all from one sample in a study of cytomegalovirus exposure and HLA in healthy donors. Assay used: immunoSEQ multiplex PCR; TCRdb lists only in-frame clones, some missing. The data hold roughly 69,000 clones, with around 76% observed a single time. Source material: PBMCs. The receptors derive from a young man in good health and CMV-seronegative. Each CDR3 is given with its conserved first and last residue. A D gene is named only where the DNA matches it firmly. Clone size, where shown, is once, few, many, or a class for clones that have expanded.

. TRBD1 TRBJ2-1 TRBV6-5 TGTGCCAGCAGTTACGTTAGACAGGGTGGGTACAATGAGCAGTTCTTC CASSYVRQGGYNEQFF
. TRBD1 TRBJ1-2 TRBV7-9 TGTGCCAGCAGCTCAGGACAGGGGGCGAACTATGGCTACACCTTC CASSSGQGANYGYTF
. TRBD2 TRBJ2-1 TRBV9 TGTGCCAGCAGCGCCGCCAGCGGGGGGGCCTATGAGCAGTTCTTC CASSAASGGAYEQFF
. TRBD2 TRBJ2-1 TRBV6-5 TGTGCCAGCAGAACCTTAGCGGGGCTCCCCAGAGGTCAGTTCTTC CASRTLAGLPRGQFF
. . TRBJ1-2 TRBV9 TGTGCCAGCAGCGTAACGGGGTCGTCTAACTATGGCTACACCTTC CASSVTGSSNYGYTF
. TRBD2 TRBJ2-3 TRBV18 TGTGCCAGCTCACCGGGACTAGCGGGACGCACAGATACGCAGTATTTT CASSPGLAGRTDTQYF
. TRBD1 TRBJ1-2 TRBV5-1 TGCGCCAGCACCCCGGGACAGGGAAACTATGGCTACACCTTC CASTPGQGNYGYTF
. . TRBJ2-3 TRBV4-3 TGCGCCAGCAGCATGGAACGGGGGGCCCTTCCTAGCACAGATACGCAGTATTTT CASSMERGALPSTDTQYF
. TRBD2 TRBJ2-5 TRBV7-2 TGTGCCAGCAGCGTCCCCGGGACTAGCGGCCAAGAGACCCAGTACTTC CASSVPGTSGQETQYF
. . TRBJ1-4 TRBV6-6 TGTGCCAGCAGTTACTCAATACAGGCAACTAATGAAAAACTGTTTTTT CASSYSIQATNEKLFF
. TRBD1 TRBJ1-1 TRBV5-1 TGCGCCAGCAGCCTACGACCGACAGGGGGCAACACTGAAGCTTTCTTT CASSLRPTGGNTEAFF
. TRBD1 TRBJ1-5 TRBV2 TGTGCCAGCAGCGACAGGGGGCTGGTTCAGCCCCAGCATTTT CASSDRGLVQPQHF
few TRBD2 TRBJ2-2 TRBV7-2 TGTGCCAGCAGCTTAGGACTAGCGGGGGGGACAGGCGGGGAGCTGTTTTTT CASSLGLAGGTGGELFF
. TRBD1 TRBJ2-5 TRBV7-9 TGTGCCAGCAGCTCCGGACAGGAGATGTACCAAGAGACCCAGTACTTC CASSSGQEMYQETQYF
. TRBD2 TRBJ2-4 TRBV19 TGTGCCAGTAGTATGGCTAGCGGGGGGAAACTAGCCAAAAACATTCAGTACTTC CASSMASGGKLAKNIQYF
. . TRBJ2-3 TRBV27 TGTGCCAGCAGTTTAAGGCGGGGCCGAACAGATACGCAGTATTTT CASSLRRGRTDTQYF
. TRBD1 TRBJ2-3 TRBV30 TGTGCCTGGAAGAGGGGGCCATCCACAGATACGCAGTATTTT CAWKRGPSTDTQYF
few TRBD1 TRBJ2-7 TRBV4-1 TGCGCCAGCAGCCACCACAGGGGGACCCCGTACTTC CASSHHRGTPYF
. TRBD2 TRBJ2-1 TRBV6-4 TGTGCCAGCAGTCGCTCCGGACTAGCGGGGGGGAATGAGCAGTTCTTC CASSRSGLAGGNEQFF
. . TRBJ2-5 TRBV18 TGTGCCAGCTCACCACCTAGTACGTGGGAGACCCAGTACTTC CASSPPSTWETQYF
once TRBD2 TRBJ2-1 TRBV5-6 TGTGCCAGCAGCTTGAGCCAGCGGGGGGGCAACAATGAGCAGTTCTTC CASSLSQRGGNNEQFF
. TRBD1 TRBJ1-2 TRBV2 TGTGCCAGCAGAGAGGGACAGGGGGACTATGGCTACACCTTC CASREGQGDYGYTF
. TRBD1 TRBJ2-2 TRBV4-3 TGCGCCAGCAGCCAAGAGCCCGGGACAGGGGTAACCGGGGAGCTGTTTTTT CASSQEPGTGVTGELFF